These T cell receptor beta chains were read from a single sample in a study of T-cell reconstitution after alpha-beta-depleted transplantation in children. One entry per CDR3 protein, called by TCRdb with MiXCR from the PCR reads. This table has some 110,000 distinct CDR3 sequences, 9% to 12% appearing once. Sequences were derived from PBMCs, sampled before TCRalphabeta/CD19-depleted stem cell transplant. The source is a boy aged 2 to 10 with acute lymphoblastic leukemia, due to receive a stem cell transplant. Both conserved end residues are part of each CDR3. D genes are given only for firm matches. Clone size appears in some rows only: once, few, many, or a class for an expanded clone.

D gene	clone size	V gene	J gene	CDR3 protein	CDR3 DNA
-	few	TRBV5-1	TRBJ2-1	CASSLQDQYNEQFF	TGCGCCAGCAGCTTGCAGGACCAATACAATGAGCAGTTCTTC
TRBD1	-	TRBV15	TRBJ1-6	CATSRQAGGGSPLHF	TGTGCCACCAGCAGGCAAGCAGGGGGTGGATCACCCCTCCACTTT
-	few	TRBV6-5	TRBJ1-6	CASSYSRPGVNSPLHF	TGTGCCAGCAGTTACTCGAGGCCAGGGGTGAATTCACCCCTCCACTTT
-	many	TRBV5-1	TRBJ2-1	CASSLEVGSYNEQFF	TGCGCCAGCAGCTTGGAGGTAGGCTCCTACAATGAGCAGTTCTTC
-	many	TRBV29-1	TRBJ2-3	CSVETRLGDTQYF	TGCAGCGTTGAAACGAGACTTGGGGATACGCAGTATTTT
TRBD2	few	TRBV7-6	TRBJ2-7	CASSLAPSGSEQYF	TGTGCCAGCAGCTTAGCGCCTAGCGGGAGTGAGCAGTACTTC
-	-	TRBV29-1	TRBJ1-2	CSVDGWQGGYGYTF	TGCAGCGTTGATGGCTGGCAGGGCGGCTATGGCTACACCTTC
TRBD2	few	TRBV20-1	TRBJ2-5	CSARAGLAGGRQETQYF	TGCAGTGCTAGAGCGGGACTAGCGGGAGGGCGCCAAGAGACCCAGTACTTC
TRBD2	-	TRBV5-1	TRBJ2-3	CASSLGRERNTQYF	TGCGCCAGCAGCTTGGGGCGGGAGAGGAATACGCAGTATTTT
-	-	TRBV19	TRBJ2-2	CASSIGWASGTGELFF	TGTGCCAGTAGTATAGGTTGGGCGTCGGGCACCGGGGAGCTGTTTTTT
TRBD1	few	TRBV20-1	TRBJ1-6	CSGGQGGSPLHF	TGCAGTGGGGGACAGGGAGGTTCACCCCTCCACTTT
TRBD1	few	TRBV4-1	TRBJ2-7	CASSQGDSPLRAQYF	TGCGCCAGCAGCCAAGGGGACAGTCCCCTACGAGCGCAGTACTTC
-	few	TRBV3-1	TRBJ2-1	CASSQEGRPSADYNEQFF	TGTGCCAGCAGCCAAGAAGGAAGGCCTAGCGCCGACTACAATGAGCAGTTCTTC
TRBD1	few	TRBV7-9	TRBJ2-7	CASSPFVGTGTYEQYF	TGTGCCAGCAGCCCTTTTGTGGGGACAGGGACCTACGAGCAGTACTTC
TRBD1	many	TRBV12-3/TRBV12-4	TRBJ2-1	CASSLAWTGGDEQFF	TGTGCCAGCAGTTTAGCTTGGACAGGGGGCGATGAGCAGTTCTTC
-	-	TRBV24-1	TRBJ2-1	CATSENENEQFF	TGTGCCACCAGTGAGAATGAGAATGAGCAGTTCTTC
TRBD1	many	TRBV29-1	TRBJ2-2	CSVGYRGETGELFF	TGCAGCGTTGGGTACAGGGGAGAGACCGGGGAGCTGTTTTTT
-	once	TRBV7-8	TRBJ2-2	CASSLRGSDTGELFF	TGTGCCAGCAGCTTAAGGGGATCGGACACCGGGGAGCTGTTTTTT
TRBD1	-	TRBV12-3/TRBV12-4	TRBJ2-5	CASSLRTGVQETQYF	TGTGCCAGCAGTCTAAGAACAGGGGTACAAGAGACCCAGTACTTC
-	-	TRBV18	TRBJ1-1	CASSPSRGTTEAFF	TGTGCCAGCTCACCAAGTCGAGGAACCACTGAAGCTTTCTTT
-	-	TRBV7-6	TRBJ2-2	CASSPTLGSYPGELFF	TGTGCCAGCAGCCCAACCCTGGGGTCGTACCCCGGGGAGCTGTTTTTT
TRBD2	few	TRBV5-1	TRBJ2-7	CASSLAGLAYYEQYF	TGCGCCAGCAGCCTAGCGGGACTAGCTTACTACGAGCAGTACTTC
-	-	TRBV10-2	TRBJ1-6	CASSVTGWSDSPLHF	TGCGCCAGCAGTGTCACGGGATGGTCCGATTCACCCCTCCACTTT
TRBD2	-	TRBV5-5	TRBJ2-1	CASSRFLAGISNEQFF	TGTGCCAGCAGCCGTTTTCTAGCGGGTATATCCAATGAGCAGTTCTTC
TRBD2	few	TRBV19	TRBJ2-1	CASSIEMGREDYNEQFF	TGTGCCAGTAGTATAGAGATGGGGCGGGAGGACTACAATGAGCAGTTCTTC